The 32 T cell receptor beta chains below all came from one sample that was sequenced in a study of T cell changes during pregnancy in multiple sclerosis. Only in-frame clones appear in the TCRdb table, and some are missing; sequencing was by immunoSEQ multiplex PCR. The data contain more than 35,000 clones, 88% of them singletons. The sequenced sample was CD8+ T cells from peripheral blood mononuclear cells, obtained after pregnancy. All receptors derive from a female donor in good health, enrolled as a control in a pregnancy study.

The chain joins TRBV4-3 to TRBJ2-3, with D possibly being TRBD2 (5 bases). CDR1 LGHNA and CDR2 YSLEER come from the germline V gene. The CDR3 covers 14 residues. Trimming left V 1 base short and J 4 bases short, with 9 bases between. CDR3 sequence (DNA): TGCGCCAGCAGCCAAGGGGTGGGAGCAGATACGCAGTATTTT. It translates to CASSQGVGADTQYF.

The V and J genes are TRBV5-4 and TRBJ2-1; maybe TRBD2 (7 bases). Germline V gives CDR1 SGHNT, CDR2 YYREEE (reference sequence). V lost 3 bases, J lost 10 bases, and 20 bases lay in between. The CDR3 is 15 residues long. The chain's CDR3 is CASSSDGLGGGEQFF. CDR3 nucleotides: TGTGCCAGCAGCTCAGATGGACTAGGGGGAGGCGAGCAGTTCTTC.

This chain links TRBV5-4 with TRBJ2-1; D not resolved. CDR1 is SGHNT, CDR2 YYREEE, per germline (reference sequence). The CDR3 loop spans 12 amino acids. The V gene lost 6 bases and the J gene lost 6 bases, with 10 bases spanning the gap. Here the CDR3 DNA reads TGTGCCAGCACCAGTGGTCGCAATGAGCAGTTCTTC. Encoded protein: CASTSGRNEQFF.

This chain uses TRBV27 with TRBJ1-1, with D maybe TRBD1 (5 bases). CDR1 and CDR2 from the germline V gene are MNHEY and SMNVEV (reference sequence). This CDR3 spans 14 amino acids. The V and J ends lost 6 bases and 1 base respectively, with 12 bases between them. Here the CDR3 reads CASRLAGGNTEAFF. The DNA of the CDR3 is TGTGCCAGCAGATTAGCGGGGGGGAACACTGAAGCTTTCTTT.

The V call is TRBV19, the J call TRBJ2-7; D uncertain. Between the trimmed V and J ends, which lost 4 bases and 1 base, there was a span of 11 bases. CDR3 length: 14 amino acids. Looked up from germline, CDR1 is LNHDA and CDR2 is SQIVND (reference sequence). The CDR3 coding sequence is TGTGCCAGTAGTAAGCTGGCAGGATCCTACGAGCAGTACTTC. Its translation is CASSKLAGSYEQYF.

This clone was counted at least ten times. The chain joins TRBV5-1 to TRBJ1-4; TRBD1 aligns across 10 bases. Trimming cost V 4 bases and J 8 bases; bases outside gene matches: 8. This CDR3 spans 15 amino acids. Germline loops: CDR1 SGHRS, CDR2 YFSETQ. CDR3 in DNA: TGCGCCAGCAGCAGTAGGGGGGGACAGGGGGAAAAACTGTTTTTT. It translates to CASSSRGGQGEKLFF.

The chain links TRBV20-1 to TRBJ1-5; D unclear. The CDR3 runs to 11 residues. Germline lookup yields CDR1 DFQATT and CDR2 SNEGSKA (reference sequence). V was shortened by 5 bases and J by 4 bases, with 6 bases between the two germline ends. The CDR3 protein is CSAATNQPQHF. CDR3 sequence (DNA): TGCAGTGCTGCCACTAATCAGCCCCAGCATTTT.

The chain combines TRBV10-3 with TRBJ2-3, with 10 bases lining up with TRBD1. V was pared by 11 bases and J by 4 bases, with 15 bases of the junction left unmatched. CDR1 ENHRY and CDR2 SYGVKD come from the germline V gene. The CDR3 length is 16 residues. Here the CDR3 reads CALGDRGTGGADTQYF. CDR3 DNA: TGTGCCCTAGGGGACAGGGGAACAGGGGGCGCAGATACGCAGTATTTT.

The V gene is TRBV7-2, the J gene TRBJ2-2; D remains ambiguous. The CDR3 has 13 amino acids. Germline V gene lookup returns CDR1 SGHTA and CDR2 FQGNSA. V lost 5 bases and J 7 bases, leaving 11 bases between the germline ends. The CDR3 DNA follows: TGTGCCAGCAGCCTCCGCCTCGGCGGGGAGCTGTTTTTT. Amino acid sequence: CASSLRLGGELFF.

The chain joins TRBV7-3 to TRBJ1-2; the match to TRBD1 covers 8 bases. Germline values: CDR1 SGHTA, CDR2 FQGTGA. The CDR3 is 15 amino acids. The junction had 5 bases not matched to a gene; V was cut back by 4 bases and J by 1 base. CDR3 sequence (DNA): TGTGCCAGCAGCTCTAGACAGGGGAGTAACTATGGCTACACCTTC. Its translation is CASSSRQGSNYGYTF. The whole variable domain, filled in from reference TRBV7-3 and TRBJ1-2, reads GAGVSQTPSNKVTEKGKYVELRCDPISGHTALYWYRQSLGQGPEFLIYFQGTGAADDSGLPNDRFFAVRPEGSVSTLKIQRTERGDSAVYLCASSSRQGSNYGYTFGSGTRLTVV.

This sequence joins TRBV27 and TRBJ2-1; 8 bases are a match to TRBD1. CDR1 MNHEY and CDR2 SMNVEV come from the germline V gene (reference sequence). Trimming at V came to 6 bases and at J to 5 bases, leaving 15 bases not matched to a gene. This CDR3 contains 17 residues. Here the CDR3 DNA reads TGTGCCAGCAGCCCCTCATTGACAGGGGTTATCGACAATGAGCAGTTCTTC. Amino acid sequence: CASSPSLTGVIDNEQFF.

V is TRBV18 and J is TRBJ2-3; 12 nucleotides match TRBD2. This CDR3 has 15 residues. V lost 6 bases to trimming and J lost 6 bases; unmatched junction nucleotides: 7. Germline V gene lookup returns CDR1 KGHSH and CDR2 LQKENI. CDR3 in DNA: TGTGCCAGCTCGCGGACTAGCGGGGACGGGGATACGCAGTATTTT. Its protein is CASSRTSGDGDTQYF.

J is TRBJ1-4 and V is TRBV4-3; 9 bases agree with TRBD1. This CDR3 has 17 residues. Germline CDR1 reads LGHNA; CDR2 reads YSLEER. The V and J ends lost 4 bases and 3 bases, in that order; junction bases with no gene match: 9. CDR3 nucleotide sequence: TGCGCCAGCAGCCCGAGGACAGGGGAAGCAGCTAATGAAAAACTGTTTTTT. Translating it yields CASSPRTGEAANEKLFF.

The chain couples TRBV2 to TRBJ1-3; perhaps TRBD1 as D (6 bases). Germline loops: CDR1 SNHLY, CDR2 FYNNEI. Trimming left V 5 bases short and J 0 bases short, with 17 bases between. The CDR3 has 17 amino acids. The CDR3 spells CASSPPRQVISGNTIYF. CDR3 DNA sequence: TGTGCCAGCAGTCCTCCTCGACAGGTTATCTCTGGAAACACCATATATTTT. Supplemented by reference TRBV2 and TRBJ1-3, the full variable domain reads EPEVTQTPSHQVTQMGQEVILRCVPISNHLYFYWYRQILGQKVEFLVSFYNNEISEKSEIFDDQFSVERPDGSNFTLKIRSTKLEDSAMYFCASSPPRQVISGNTIYFGEGSWLTVV.

This chain links TRBV27 with TRBJ1-5; D gene ambiguous. Trimming took 10 bases from V and 1 from J, leaving 14 bases between them. The CDR3 is made up of 14 amino acids. Germline V CDR1 and CDR2: MNHEY, SMNVEV (reference sequence). The CDR3 bases are TGTGCCACCCGACCTGGGCTGAGCAATCAGCCCCAGCATTTT. It is translated as CATRPGLSNQPQHF.

The chain employs TRBV7-9 and TRBJ2-7; D is possibly TRBD2 (5 bases). Germline V gene data show CDR1 as SEHNR and CDR2 as FQNEAQ (reference sequence). This CDR3 contains 13 residues. V was clipped by 4 bases and J by 4 bases, with 11 bases between them. The CDR3 is CASSSHLAYEQYF. In nucleotides, the CDR3 is TGTGCCAGCAGCTCACATCTAGCTTACGAGCAGTACTTC.

This chain joins TRBV4-3 and TRBJ2-3; 8 nucleotides line up with TRBD1. The CDR3 extends over 15 amino acids. Germline values: CDR1 LGHNA, CDR2 YSLEER. With 1 base clipped from V and 5 bases from J, the junction kept 5 bases outside the gene matches. The DNA of the CDR3 is TGCGCCAGCAGCCAAGGTTTACAGGGGGGAGATACGCAGTATTTT. This encodes CASSQGLQGGDTQYF.

This chain's CDR3 is CASLGLAGETQYF. The CDR3 DNA reads TGTGCCAGCCTTGGACTAGCGGGAGAGACCCAGTACTTC. The rearrangement joins TRBV27 to TRBJ2-5; TRBD2 aligns across 11 bases. Germline CDR1 is MNHEY and CDR2 is SMNVEV (reference sequence). CDR3 length: 13 amino acids. Trimming took 8 bases from V and 4 from J; bases not matched to a gene: 3.

The chain has TRBV4-1 and TRBJ2-3, with D possibly being TRBD2 (6 bases). This CDR3 comprises 13 residues. Trimming took off 5 bases at V and 5 bases at J, with 11 bases between the two ends. Germline assignment: CDR1 MGHRA and CDR2 YSYEKL. The CDR3 DNA is TGCGCCAGCAGCGGTCAGGAGGGAGATACGCAGTATTTT. Protein sequence: CASSGQEGDTQYF.

The rearrangement uses TRBV7-8 and TRBJ2-3; no clear D. Trimming stripped 4 bases from V and 3 bases from J, with 11 bases between. The CDR3 has 14 residues. Germline values: CDR1 SGHVS, CDR2 FQNEAQ. The CDR3 sequence: CASSSRLRTDTQYF. The CDR3 bases are TGTGCCAGCAGCTCCAGGCTAAGAACAGATACGCAGTATTTT.

This chain uses TRBV19 with TRBJ1-2; D is unclear. The CDR3 extends over 14 amino acids. Germline V gene data show CDR1 as LNHDA and CDR2 as SQIVND (reference sequence). V was cut by 0 bases and J by 9 bases, with 14 bases left in between. CDR3 DNA sequence: TGTGCCAGTAGTATAGACCCCGTGATAGAGAGCTACACCTTC. Translation gives CASSIDPVIESYTF.

The chain combines TRBV12-5 with TRBJ1-1; no definite D call. The CDR3 loop spans 12 amino acids. Germline V gene sequence: CDR1 LGHNT, CDR2 FRNRAP. Trimming cost V 7 bases and J 0 bases, with 6 bases left between them. CDR3 protein: CASALMNTEAFF. CDR3 DNA: TGTGCTAGTGCCCTTATGAACACTGAAGCTTTCTTT.

The rearrangement joins TRBV5-4 to TRBJ2-7; the match to TRBD2 covers 7 bases. CDR1 and CDR2 (germline): SGHNT, YYREEE (reference sequence). This CDR3 is built from 15 residues. The V segment lost 6 bases and the J segment 3 bases; nucleotides outside the gene matches: 12. In nucleotides, the CDR3 is TGTGCCAGCAAGCCCCGGGGGGTCTTCAGCTACGAGCAGTACTTC. It yields the protein CASKPRGVFSYEQYF.

The chain is built from TRBV5-4 and TRBJ1-1; D is perhaps TRBD1 (5 bases). CDR1 is SGHNT, CDR2 YYREEE, per germline (reference sequence). V lost 3 bases, J lost 8 bases, and 8 bases lay in between. CDR3 length: 11 amino acids. The CDR3 sequence: CASSSQGEAFF. CDR3 sequence (DNA): TGTGCCAGCAGCTCTCAGGGAGAAGCTTTCTTT.

This sequence joins TRBV28 and TRBJ1-6; D might be TRBD1 (5 bases). The CDR3 has 15 amino acids. Germline CDR1 reads MDHEN; CDR2 reads SYDVKM. Trimming left V 3 bases short and J 4 bases short, with 10 bases between. The CDR3, as DNA: TGTGCCAGCAGTTTTAATAAGGGGTATAATTCACCCCTCCACTTT. The encoded protein is CASSFNKGYNSPLHF.

V usage is TRBV7-9 and J usage is TRBJ1-1, with D perhaps TRBD1 (6 bases). CDR3 size: 15 residues. Germline V gene lookup returns CDR1 SEHNR and CDR2 FQNEAQ (reference sequence). The V gene lost 4 bases and the J gene lost 5 bases, with 17 bases spanning the gap. The CDR3 nucleotides read TGTGCCAGCAGCTCCCGGGACACTCTGCGTACTGAAGCTTTCTTT. It is translated as CASSSRDTLRTEAFF.

By share, this clone ranks as medium-sized. The chain employs TRBV4-2 and TRBJ1-2; TRBD1 might be the D (5 bases). V lost 3 bases and J 5 bases, leaving 13 bases between the germline ends. Germline lookup yields CDR1 LGHNA and CDR2 YNFKEQ. The length of the CDR3 is 14 residues. As DNA, the CDR3 is TGTGCCAGCAGCCAGTCAGCGGGGGGATATGGCTACACCTTC. Amino acids: CASSQSAGGYGYTF.

The J gene is TRBJ2-7, the V gene TRBV5-4; 9 positions agree with TRBD1. The CDR3 spans 12 residues. Germline V gene lookup returns CDR1 SGHNT and CDR2 YYREEE (reference sequence). V trimming: 7 bases; J trimming: 3 bases; junction bases outside the gene matches: 2. The CDR3 DNA reads as TGTGCCAGCCAGGGACAGGGCTACGAGCAGTACTTC. This gives the protein CASQGQGYEQYF.

V and J are TRBV11-2 and TRBJ1-2, with D tentatively TRBD1 (5 bases). This CDR3 has 13 residues. Germline CDR1 is SGHAT and CDR2 is FQNNGV. The V end lost 0 bases, the J end lost 6 bases, and 8 bases lay between the germline ends. The CDR3 loop is CASSLDAGNGYTF. The DNA of the CDR3 is TGTGCCAGCAGCTTAGACGCAGGGAATGGCTACACCTTC.

The rearrangement links TRBV7-9 to TRBJ1-5; 7 nucleotides agree with TRBD1. Germline V gene data show CDR1 as SEHNR and CDR2 as FQNEAQ (reference sequence). The CDR3 is 16 residues long. Losses at the gene ends were 4 bases for V and 4 bases for J; bases not matched to a gene: 10. The CDR3 region has the DNA TGTGCCAGCAGCTCAGACAGGGCCGGCGGTAATCAGCCCCAGCATTTT. Encoded protein: CASSSDRAGGNQPQHF.

V gene TRBV10-2 combines with J gene TRBJ2-7; 10 positions match TRBD2. V shed 10 bases and J 4 bases; nucleotides not matched to a gene: 4. Germline V lookup: CDR1 WSHSY, CDR2 SAAADI. The CDR3 is made up of 12 amino acids. CDR3 coding DNA: TGCGCCACAAGCGGGGGGGCATACGAGCAGTACTTC. Translated, it gives CATSGGAYEQYF.

A remark on this clone: The identical CDR3 is also encoded by other nucleotide sequences in the sample. The chain is built from TRBV4-3 and TRBJ2-7, with TRBD2 matching over 10 bases. The CDR3 loop spans 15 amino acids. J was trimmed by 3 bases and V by 1 base; bases with no gene match: 3. Germline loops: CDR1 LGHNA, CDR2 YSLEER. CDR3 loop: CASSQASGGIYEQYF. DNA for the CDR3: TGCGCCAGCAGCCAAGCTAGCGGGGGCATCTACGAGCAGTACTTC.